This T cell receptor (beta chain) was sequenced for a study of graft-versus-host responses after intestinal transplantation. Whole-study context: Recipients obtained multivisceral, liver-intestinal, or isolated intestinal transplants.

Of note for this clone: Antigen unknown.

J lost 4 bases, V lost 8 bases, and 14 bases had no gene match. Per the germline V gene, CDR1 is WSHSY and CDR2 is SAAADI. CDR3 size: 15 residues. The assay was immunoSEQ multiplex PCR, and TCRdb's table has in-frame clones only and misses some. The sample consists of more than 95,000 clones, 90% of them appearing once. Sequenced material: unstimulated CD4+ T cells sorted from spleen or lymph node cells, taken before intestinal transplant. The chain employs TRBV10-2 and TRBJ2-7, with 7 bases matching TRBD1. This TCR was recovered from a human donor who received an intestinal transplant. DNA for the CDR3: TGCGCCAGCCGGCCATACCAGGGACAGAGTTACGAGCAGTACTTC. Translation gives CASRPYQGQSYEQYF.